This TCR beta chain was observed in a study of response to subunit inactivated influenza vaccine. In its sample, this clonotype was seen a few times. Its antigen is as yet unknown. TCRdb processed the RT-PCR reads anew with MiXCR; each CDR3 protein has one entry. The sample has 450,000 to 700,000 distinct CDR3 sequences, approximately 14% seen once; the top ten hold over 8.5%. CDR3 length equals 12 residues. The V end was cut by 4 bases, the J end by 7 bases, with 11 bases between. Looked up from germline, CDR1 is DFQATT and CDR2 is SNEGSKA (reference sequence). General study findings and limits: The study's authors posited that every seasonal influenza vaccination enlists few new T cells.

The chain carries TRBV20-1 and TRBJ2-1; tentative D call: TRBD2 (5 bases). This TCR came from a man aged 50 to 60 who received an inactivated influenza vaccine. The specimen was PBMCs from blood, collected roughly 12 days after vaccination. This chain's CDR3 is CSAMDGGNEQFF. CDR3 coding DNA: TGCAGTGCTATGGACGGAGGAAATGAGCAGTTCTTC.